These 4 T cell receptor beta chains originate from one sample sequenced in a study of blood T cell repertoires in COVID-19. Measured with immunoSEQ multiplex PCR; TCRdb has only the in-frame clones, and not every one. The sample lists some 270,000 clones, about 89% occurring once. Sample: peripheral blood. These receptors came from an older woman who had recovered from COVID-19.

This clone has a single count. The chain combines TRBV6-5 with TRBJ1-4; D is possibly TRBD1 (5 bases). V was pared by 8 bases and J by 1 base, with 11 bases between. CDR3 length: 14 residues. Germline V gene data show CDR1 as MNHEY and CDR2 as SVGAGI. The CDR3 loop reads CASASGGTNEKLFF. The CDR3 DNA sequence: TGTGCCAGCGCATCGGGGGGAACTAATGAAAAACTGTTTTTT.

V is TRBV4-1 and J is TRBJ1-4; maybe TRBD1 (5 bases). The CDR3 extends over 16 amino acids. The germline CDR1 and CDR2 sequences are MGHRA and YSYEKL. V lost 0 bases and J 6 bases, leaving 14 bases between the germline ends. CDR3 loop: CASSQDQGVGYEKLFF. Here the CDR3 DNA reads TGCGCCAGCAGCCAAGATCAGGGTGTGGGATATGAAAAACTGTTTTTT.

V usage is TRBV4-2 and J usage is TRBJ2-1; D perhaps matches TRBD2 (6 bases). CDR3 length: 16 amino acids. Germline V gene lookup returns CDR1 LGHNA and CDR2 YNFKEQ. Trimming removed 2 bases from V and 5 bases from J, with 16 bases in between. CDR3 DNA sequence: TGTGCCAGCAGCCAATCGGGGCGGGGAAGGGACAATGAGCAGTTCTTC. Its translation: CASSQSGRGRDNEQFF.

The rearrangement links TRBV3-1 (or the pseudogene TRBV3-2) to TRBJ1-5; D not resolved. CDR1 and CDR2 (germline): LGHDT, YNNKEL (reference sequence). V was pared by 0 bases and J by 2 bases, with 14 bases between. The CDR3 covers 17 residues. The CDR3 sequence is CASSQDFGVGGNQPQHF. The CDR3 nucleotides read TGTGCCAGCAGCCAAGATTTCGGGGTAGGCGGCAATCAGCCCCAGCATTTT.